The 2 T cell receptor beta chains below all came from one sample that was sequenced in a study of blood T cells in healthy people across ages. Together with a sample-barcoded 5' primer, a J-beta primer mix was included in a second PCR lasting 7 to 11 cycles. TCRdb ran MiXCR on the 5' RACE reads and lists one entry per CDR3 protein. The sample comprises about 1,500,000 distinct CDR3 sequences, around two fifths of which are singletons, and 7% to 9.5% rests with the top ten. The sample consisted of blood. The receptors shown here come from a woman under 30 in good health.

The chain employs TRBV29-1 and TRBJ2-7; D is perhaps TRBD2 (5 bases). The ends were cut back, 6 bases at V and 4 bases at J, with 13 bases in the middle. Germline V gene data show CDR1 as SQVTM and CDR2 as ANQGSEA. CDR3 size: 12 residues. CDR3 DNA sequence: TGCAGCGTCGGGCACAGCGGTTACGAGCAGTACTTC. It specifies CSVGHSGYEQYF.

The rearrangement links TRBV27 to TRBJ2-2; D is perhaps TRBD1 (6 bases). CDR3 length equals 16 residues. Germline CDR1 is MNHEY and CDR2 is SMNVEV (reference sequence). Trimming took off 1 base at V and 3 bases at J, with 12 bases between the two ends. In DNA, the CDR3 is TGTGCCAGCAGTTTATTCCCAGGGGTTGACACCGGGGAGCTGTTTTTT. Amino acid sequence: CASSLFPGVDTGELFF.